These 6 T cell receptor beta chains were all obtained from the same sample, sequenced in a study of response to subunit inactivated influenza vaccine. TCRdb re-called the RT-PCR reads with MiXCR, one entry per CDR3 protein. Of 450,000 to 500,000 distinct CDR3 sequences in the sample, approximately 11% were seen once. The sequenced sample was PBMCs from blood, obtained roughly 47 days after vaccination. Source of these receptors: a man between 45 and 60 years old who received an inactivated influenza vaccine.

The chain recombines TRBV20-1 with TRBJ2-6; perhaps TRBD1 as D (5 bases). CDR1 DFQATT and CDR2 SNEGSKA come from the germline V gene (reference sequence). The CDR3 is 14 residues long. V was trimmed by 1 base and J by 4 bases, leaving 8 bases between them. Here the CDR3 DNA reads TGCAGTGCTAGAGTACAGGCCGGGGCCAACGTCCTGACTTTC. It specifies CSARVQAGANVLTF.

About this clonotype: Germline is not matched at one junction end, which may reflect a read error. The chain carries TRBV4-1 and TRBJ1-2, with D uncertain. This CDR3 is 13 amino acids long. Germline V gene data show CDR1 as MGHRA and CDR2 as YSYEKL. CDR3 DNA sequence: TGCGCCAGGAGCCAACGGACTAACTATGGCTACACCTTC. Its protein is CARSQRTNYGYTF.

This chain uses TRBV7-2 with TRBJ1-1, with unresolved D. The ends were cut back, 2 bases at V and 8 bases at J, with 9 bases in the middle. CDR1 and CDR2 (germline): SGHTA, FQGNSA. The CDR3 length is 12 residues. CDR3 nucleotide sequence: TGTGCCAGCAGCTTATTTCGGATGGAAGCTTTCTTT. It codes for CASSLFRMEAFF. Based on the CDR3 plus reference TRBV7-2 and TRBJ1-1, the full variable domain is GAGVSQSPSNKVTEKGKDVELRCDPISGHTALYWYRQSLGQGLEFLIYFQGNSAPDKSGLPSDRFSAERTGGSVSTLTIQRTQQEDSAVYLCASSLFRMEAFFGQGTRLTVV.

This clonotype has ten or more counts. This sequence joins TRBV12-3 or TRBV12-4 and TRBJ2-2, with D perhaps matching TRBD1 (5 bases). Trimming pared 1 base from V and 5 bases from J, leaving 11 bases between. The CDR3 totals 15 residues. Written as DNA, the CDR3 is TGTGCCAGCAGTTTAGGGCCGCAGGGAACCGGGGAGCTGTTTTTT. It yields the protein CASSLGPQGTGELFF.

This clonotype was seen only a few times. The chain uses TRBV20-1 and TRBJ1-2, with TRBD1 identical over 7 bases. CDR3 length: 13 amino acids. J was trimmed by 3 bases and V by 5 bases; bases with no gene match: 6. Germline lookup yields CDR1 DFQATT and CDR2 SNEGSKA (reference sequence). CDR3 loop: CSAQSTGYYGYTF. In nucleotides, the CDR3 is TGCAGTGCTCAATCGACAGGGTACTATGGCTACACCTTC.

This clonotype has a handful of counts. The rearrangement joins TRBV7-8 to TRBJ2-7, with TRBD1 identical over 7 bases. The CDR3 has 15 residues. CDR1 SGHVS and CDR2 FQNEAQ come from the germline V gene. With 5 bases clipped from V and 2 bases from J, the junction kept 9 bases outside the gene matches. CDR3 DNA: TGTGCCAGCAGCGAACAGGGGTCCTCGGCCTACGAGCAGTACTTC. Translation: CASSEQGSSAYEQYF.